This T cell receptor beta chain stems from a study of cytomegalovirus exposure and HLA in healthy donors. CDR3 size: 15 residues. V gave up 6 bases and J gave up 0 bases; unmatched junction bases: 5. The germline CDR1 and CDR2 sequences are MDHEN and SYDVKM. Primers included in the PCR were 60 Vbeta and 13 Jbeta primers. This table comes from immunoSEQ multiplex PCR, and its TCRdb copy is limited to in-frame clones, with some not included. The top ten clones hold around 2% of a sample with 150,000 to 200,000 clones, around 81% of them seen once. Sequences were obtained from PBMCs. V usage is TRBV28 and J usage is TRBJ2-1, with 7 bases that match TRBD2. This clonotype originated in a man between 18 and 35 years old in good health and CMV-seronegative. The CDR3 is CASSLAVSSYNEQFF. The DNA for the CDR3 is TGTGCCAGCAGCCTAGCGGTTAGCTCCTACAATGAGCAGTTCTTC.